This record looks at one T cell receptor beta chain sequence and its context. In the authors' workflow: Nucleated cell number was recorded as an estimate derived from reference gene primer amplification. Profiled with immunoSEQ multiplex PCR; TCRdb holds only in-frame clones, not every one. V, J and clone size were drawn from that table, and D and trimming were deduced from the DNA. The sample holds approximately 260,000 clones, approximately 79% seen once. The data were obtained in a study of blood T cell repertoires in COVID-19. In the study overall: COVID-19 samples, acute and convalescent, were from the United States, Italy and Spain. From T cells, B-cell-depleted T cells, or PBMCs came the material, which was cDNA or gDNA.

The germline V gene encodes CDR1 MGHRA and CDR2 YSYEKL. The CDR3 runs 15 residues. With 1 base removed from V and 4 bases from J, the gap between germline ends came to 13 bases. J is TRBJ2-5 and V is TRBV4-1; unclear D gene. The TCR was taken from a woman aged 40 to 50 with active or convalescent COVID-19. What was sequenced was peripheral blood. CDR3 DNA sequence: TGCGCCAGCAGCCAAGGGTTTAATCTATTAGAGACCCAGTACTTC. Residues: CASSQGFNLLETQYF.